The 30 T cell receptor beta chains below come from one sample, sequenced in a study of response to subunit inactivated influenza vaccine. One entry per CDR3 protein, called by TCRdb with MiXCR from the RT-PCR reads. The sample has about 570,000 distinct CDR3 sequences, about 10% seen once; the top ten hold roughly 10%. This material consisted of PBMCs from blood, taken on the day of vaccination. All receptors come from a man aged 50-60 years who received an inactivated influenza vaccine.

A few counts support this clonotype. V and J are TRBV4-1 and TRBJ1-6; D is uncertain. The germline V gene has CDR1 MGHRA and CDR2 YSYEKL. Trimming shortened V by 0 bases and J by 7 bases, and 7 bases separated the two germline ends. The CDR3 is 14 amino acids. The CDR3 DNA sequence: TGCGCCAGCAGCCAAGAATATCCGAATTCACCCCTCCACTTT. It yields the protein CASSQEYPNSPLHF.

This clonotype has just a few counts. The rearrangement joins TRBV18 to TRBJ2-1; D gene unclear. The germline V gene has CDR1 KGHSH and CDR2 LQKENI. This CDR3 contains 10 residues. Trimming stripped 8 bases from V and 7 bases from J, with 6 bases between. Here the CDR3 DNA reads TGTGCCAGCCAAAAGAATGAGCAGTTCTTC. Amino acids: CASQKNEQFF.

V gene TRBV10-3 combines with J gene TRBJ1-3; tentatively, D is TRBD1 (6 bases). This CDR3 is 15 amino acids long. V was cut by 4 bases and J by 4 bases, with 14 bases left in between. The germline V gene encodes CDR1 ENHRY and CDR2 SYGVKD. CDR3 amino acids: CAISAGQRRGNTIYF. The CDR3 DNA reads TGTGCCATCAGTGCCGGACAGAGAAGGGGAAACACCATATATTTT.

This chain uses TRBV29-1 with TRBJ2-5, with no clear D. Germline values: CDR1 SQVTM, CDR2 ANQGSEA. The CDR3 contains 13 residues. Trimming stripped 1 base from V and 7 bases from J, with 13 bases between. CDR3 protein: CSVEVGRKGTQYF. CDR3 bases: TGCAGCGTTGAAGTAGGCAGGAAAGGGACCCAGTACTTC.

This clonotype has just a few counts. The chain recombines TRBV7-8 with TRBJ2-7, with D tentatively TRBD1 or TRBD2 (6 bases each). The CDR3 has 14 residues. The V end lost 7 bases, the J end lost 2 bases, and 15 bases lay between the germline ends. Germline assignment: CDR1 SGHVS and CDR2 FQNEAQ. The CDR3 nucleotides are TGTGCCAGCAAGCGAGGGGGGAGAGCCTACGAGCAGTACTTC. Amino acid sequence: CASKRGGRAYEQYF.

This chain links TRBV29-1 with TRBJ2-7; a weak D match, TRBD1 (6 bases). Deletions cut 7 bases from V and 2 bases from J, with 15 bases between. The germline V gene has CDR1 SQVTM and CDR2 ANQGSEA. The CDR3 is made up of 13 amino acids. The CDR3 sequence is CSGVVQGTYEQYF. The CDR3 DNA is TGCAGCGGGGTAGTACAGGGCACCTACGAGCAGTACTTC.

This clonotype was observed a handful of times. The rearrangement joins TRBV6-4 to TRBJ2-1; 10 bases align to TRBD2. Trimming took 4 bases from V and 8 from J; bases not matched to a gene: 8. Germline V gene lookup returns CDR1 MRHNA and CDR2 SNTAGT. CDR3 length: 15 residues. The CDR3 nucleotides are TGTGCCAGCAGTGCCTCCCGCACTAGCGGGGATGAGCAGTTCTTC. The encoded protein is CASSASRTSGDEQFF.

The chain uses TRBV9 and TRBJ2-2; the match to TRBD1 covers 7 bases. The germline V gene encodes CDR1 SGDLS and CDR2 YYNGEE. CDR3 length equals 17 residues. Trimming at V came to 0 bases and at J to 4 bases, leaving 9 bases not matched to a gene. Here the CDR3 reads CASSVGETGLSTGELFF. In DNA, the CDR3 is TGTGCCAGCAGCGTAGGAGAGACAGGGTTGAGCACCGGGGAGCTGTTTTTT. Full variable domain (outside the CDR3, taken from reference TRBV9 and TRBJ2-2): DSGVTQTPKHLITATGQRVTLRCSPRSGDLSVYWYQQSLDQGLQFLIQYYNGEERAKGNILERFSAQQFPDLHSELNLSSLELGDSALYFCASSVGETGLSTGELFFGEGSRLTVL.

There are many counts of this clonotype. The gene calls are TRBV12-3 or TRBV12-4 and TRBJ2-5, with 14 bases that match TRBD2. The CDR3 contains 16 residues. V lost 5 bases and J lost 4; bases outside the gene matches: 6. The CDR3 is CASSPGLAGGLETQYF. CDR3 in DNA: TGTGCCAGCAGTCCTGGACTAGCGGGAGGTTTAGAGACCCAGTACTTC.

This clonotype has just a few counts. The V and J genes are TRBV10-3 and TRBJ2-3; D is uncertain. The V gene's germline CDR1 is ENHRY and CDR2 SYGVKD. V was cut by 6 bases and J by 6 bases, with 16 bases left in between. The CDR3 covers 14 residues. The CDR3, as DNA: TGTGCCATCAGCTCGGCACGACATTTGGATACGCAGTATTTT. It encodes CAISSARHLDTQYF.

This clonotype was seen repeatedly, ten times or more. The chain has TRBV29-1 and TRBJ2-5, with 9 positions matching TRBD1. CDR1 is SQVTM and CDR2 is ANQGSEA in the germline V gene. V lost 4 bases to trimming and J lost 5 bases; unmatched junction nucleotides: 11. The CDR3 contains 15 residues. The CDR3 nucleotides read TGCAGCGTTGTCCCACTAGACAGGGGGTTGGAGACCCAGTACTTC. It yields the protein CSVVPLDRGLETQYF.

The chain recombines TRBV7-2 with TRBJ2-7; D call uncertain. The CDR3 spans 14 residues. Deletions cut 5 bases from V and 2 bases from J, with 13 bases between. Germline V CDR1 and CDR2: SGHTA, FQGNSA. DNA for the CDR3: TGTGCCAGCAGCGCCGGACCCGCAGCCTACGAGCAGTACTTC. Translating gives CASSAGPAAYEQYF.

This clonotype was detected only a few times. CDR3: CATSEGPDTQYF. CDR3 DNA sequence: TGTGCCACCAGTGAGGGTCCAGATACGCAGTATTTT. The chain has TRBV24-1 and TRBJ2-3; D is unclear. The CDR3 is 12 residues long. CDR1 and CDR2 from the germline V gene are KGHDR and SFDVKD. Trimming cost V 4 bases and J 4 bases, with 5 bases left between them.

The chain joins TRBV15 to TRBJ1-2, with D unresolved. Germline CDR1 LNHNV, CDR2 YYDKDF (reference sequence). The V end lost 2 bases, the J end lost 5 bases, and 6 bases lay between the germline ends. CDR3 length: 12 residues. The CDR3 nucleotides read TGTGCCACCAGCAGATACGGGTATGGCTACACCTTC. It specifies CATSRYGYGYTF.

There are a few counts of this clonotype. This chain connects TRBV20-1 to TRBJ2-2, with 8 positions matching TRBD2. Germline V gene data show CDR1 as DFQATT and CDR2 as SNEGSKA (reference sequence). Trimming took 6 bases from V and 4 from J; bases not matched to a gene: 10. This CDR3 comprises 15 residues. CDR3 loop: CSATGGPLATGELFF. Here the CDR3 DNA reads TGCAGTGCGACGGGGGGGCCTCTGGCCACCGGGGAGCTGTTTTTT.

This chain connects TRBV6-1 to TRBJ2-2; the D is unclear. The CDR3 has 14 amino acids. Trimming took 7 bases from V and 4 from J, leaving 13 bases between them. Germline CDR1 MNHNS, CDR2 SASEGT. The CDR3 loop reads CASMDLWGTGELFF. The DNA for the CDR3 is TGTGCCAGCATGGACCTTTGGGGCACCGGGGAGCTGTTTTTT.

CDR3 protein: CSGEWDTQYF. The CDR3 DNA reads as TGCAGCGGTGAGTGGGATACGCAGTATTTT. The chain uses TRBV29-1 and TRBJ2-3, with no clear D. The CDR3 is 10 residues long. CDR1 is SQVTM and CDR2 is ANQGSEA in the germline V gene. Trimming cost V 7 bases and J 6 bases, with 8 bases left between them.

This clonotype was counted ten times or more. This sequence joins TRBV20-1 and TRBJ2-1, with 10 bases matching TRBD2. This CDR3 spans 15 amino acids. The V gene end was trimmed by 6 bases and the J gene end by 2 bases; junction bases not matched to a gene: 7. Per germline, CDR1 DFQATT and CDR2 SNEGSKA (reference sequence). CDR3 sequence (DNA): TGCAGTGCCCCTGAAGCGGGAGGGCCCTACAATGAGCAGTTCTTC. This codes for CSAPEAGGPYNEQFF.

This clonotype has just a few counts. The chain has TRBV6-5 and TRBJ1-5; D remains ambiguous. Germline V gene lookup returns CDR1 MNHEY and CDR2 SVGAGI. The V end lost 5 bases, the J end lost 5 bases, and 16 bases lay between the germline ends. CDR3 length: 15 residues. CDR3 sequence: CASSPQGNPHQPQHF. Here the CDR3 DNA reads TGTGCCAGCAGTCCTCAAGGTAACCCTCATCAGCCCCAGCATTTT.

V is TRBV28 and J is TRBJ2-7; 11 bases align to TRBD2. Germline V lookup: CDR1 MDHEN, CDR2 SYDVKM. CDR3 length equals 14 residues. V trimming: 7 bases; J trimming: 12 bases; junction bases outside the gene matches: 14. CDR3 sequence: CASISWGTSGNPYF. CDR3 in DNA: TGTGCCAGCATCTCTTGGGGGACTAGCGGAAACCCGTACTTC.

This clonotype was seen more than once but under ten times. CDR3 in amino acids: CASSLGFWQGKAYEQYF. In nucleotides, the CDR3 is TGTGCCAGCAGCTTGGGTTTTTGGCAGGGTAAGGCCTACGAGCAGTACTTC. The V call is TRBV5-6, the J call TRBJ2-7, with D maybe TRBD1 (5 bases). This CDR3 has 17 amino acids. Germline CDR1 and CDR2: SGHDT and YYEEEE. Trimming removed 0 bases at V and 2 bases at J, with 18 bases between.

This clonotype has a handful of counts. V is TRBV20-1 and J is TRBJ2-7; either TRBD1 or TRBD2 may supply D (6 bases each). This CDR3 region has 12 residues. Looked up from germline, CDR1 is DFQATT and CDR2 is SNEGSKA (reference sequence). CDR3 sequence: CTPQEGAYEQYF. As DNA, the CDR3 is TGCACCCCGCAGGAGGGGGCCTACGAGCAGTACTTC.

Many counts were recorded for this clonotype. The chain has TRBV28 and TRBJ2-7; 8 bases agree with TRBD1. This CDR3 region has 15 residues. Germline assignment: CDR1 MDHEN and CDR2 SYDVKM. The J segment lost 1 base and the V segment lost 5 bases, leaving 7 bases of the junction unmatched. For the CDR3, the DNA is TGTGCCAGCAGTCCGTGGGACAGGACATCCTACGAGCAGTACTTC. Residues: CASSPWDRTSYEQYF.

This chain uses TRBV18 with TRBJ2-5; no clear D. The germline CDR1 and CDR2 sequences are KGHSH and LQKENI. The CDR3 length is 11 residues. Deletions cut 5 bases from V and 3 bases from J, with 4 bases between. The CDR3 DNA reads as TGTGCCAGCTCAGAAAAAGAGACCCAGTACTTC. Its translation: CASSEKETQYF.

This clonotype was seen many times. The rearrangement joins TRBV12-3 or TRBV12-4 to TRBJ2-2; possibly TRBD1 or TRBD2 for D (6 bases each). The CDR3 totals 16 residues. V lost 7 bases and J 5 bases, leaving 20 bases between the germline ends. The CDR3 spells CASTLRVGAGTGELFF. The CDR3 nucleotides read TGTGCCAGCACCCTACGTGTGGGGGCGGGAACCGGGGAGCTGTTTTTT.

This clonotype was counted only a few times. The genes are TRBV20-1 and TRBJ2-1, with D possibly being TRBD1 (6 bases). The length of the CDR3 is 14 residues. V was trimmed by 1 base and J by 4 bases, leaving 11 bases between them. Germline V gene lookup returns CDR1 DFQATT and CDR2 SNEGSKA (reference sequence). The CDR3 coding sequence is TGCAGTGCTAGAGTGCTACAGGGATACAATGAGCAGTTCTTC. Its translation: CSARVLQGYNEQFF.

The chain links TRBV27 to TRBJ2-3, with D perhaps TRBD2 (6 bases). The length of the CDR3 is 15 residues. The V end was cut by 6 bases, the J end by 2 bases, with 15 bases between. The germline gives CDR1 MNHEY, CDR2 SMNVEV (reference sequence). The CDR3 bases are TGTGCCAGCAGCCGCGGGGCCATATTCACAGATACGCAGTATTTT. As protein: CASSRGAIFTDTQYF.

A remark on this clonotype: The final CDR3 position lacks the conserved phenylalanine or tryptophan, pointing to a likely read error. No DNA is shown, since the ends of the CDR3 on it are uncertain; the CDR3 is the one TCRdb lists. The chain employs TRBV7-9 and TRBJ1-5; the DNA was not used to check the table's D call, TRBD1. Germline V lookup: CDR1 SEHNR, CDR2 FQNEAQ (reference sequence). The CDR3 numbers 11 amino acids, ends counted. CDR3 residues: CASSPARAGDV.

This clonotype has only a few counts. V and J are TRBV20-1 and TRBJ1-3; unclear D gene. This CDR3 is built from 15 residues. Germline CDR1 reads DFQATT; CDR2 reads SNEGSKA (reference sequence). With 0 bases removed from V and 3 bases from J, the gap between germline ends came to 12 bases. The chain's CDR3 is CSARDPRDLGNTIYF. The CDR3 DNA is TGCAGTGCTAGAGATCCGCGGGATCTTGGAAACACCATATATTTT.

This clonotype was found a few times. The chain couples TRBV20-1 to TRBJ2-7, with TRBD2 identical over 8 bases. From germline, CDR1 is DFQATT and CDR2 SNEGSKA (reference sequence). V trimming: 6 bases; J trimming: 4 bases; junction bases outside the gene matches: 14. The CDR3 has 15 residues. The CDR3 DNA reads as TGCAGTGCCGCCGATCCCGCGGGGGGTCTTTACGAGCAGTACTTC. It is translated as CSAADPAGGLYEQYF.